The rows below give T cell receptor beta chains drawn from one sample of a study of cytomegalovirus exposure and HLA in healthy donors. Here immunoSEQ multiplex PCR was the method, and the copy in TCRdb shows in-frame clones only, minus some. The data contain some 140,000 clones, roughly 78% of them singletons. Sequencing was done on a sample of PBMCs. The origin of the receptors is a man aged 40-49 years in good health and CMV-seropositive. Both conserved end residues are part of each CDR3. A D gene is named only where the DNA matches it firmly. Clone sizes are given selectively: once, few, many, or a class where the clone is expanded.

length	V	J	size	D	CDR3	DNA
16	TRBV12-5	TRBJ2-1	.	TRBD1	CASGLNRGPSYNEQFF	TGTGCTAGTGGCTTAAACAGGGGACCCTCCTACAATGAGCAGTTCTTC
15	TRBV7-8	TRBJ1-5	once	.	CASSLARLGDQPQHF	TGTGCCAGCAGCTTAGCCAGGCTAGGGGATCAGCCCCAGCATTTT
12	TRBV7-8	TRBJ2-3	.	.	CASSLRRDTQYF	TGTGCCAGCAGCTTACGGAGAGATACGCAGTATTTT
14	TRBV19	TRBJ1-5	.	TRBD1	CATLDRGGNQPQHF	TGTGCCACCCTTGACAGGGGAGGCAATCAGCCCCAGCATTTT
14	TRBV6-1	TRBJ2-5	.	TRBD1	CASSRDRGRETQYF	TGTGCCAGCAGTAGGGACAGGGGGCGAGAGACCCAGTACTTC
19	TRBV11-2	TRBJ2-5	.	.	CASSLRLGRGRVVQETQYF	TGTGCCAGCAGCTTACGACTAGGGCGGGGGCGAGTGGTCCAAGAGACCCAGTACTTC
12	TRBV28	TRBJ2-5	.	.	CASRFQGGTQYF	TGTGCCAGCAGATTTCAGGGTGGGACCCAGTACTTC
16	TRBV5-1	TRBJ1-1	.	.	CASSLGGGDLNTEAFF	TGCGCCAGCAGCTTGGGAGGGGGGGACTTGAACACTGAAGCTTTCTTT
18	TRBV5-6	TRBJ1-3	.	TRBD1	CASSSPGQRKSSGNTIYF	TGTGCCAGCAGCTCTCCGGGACAGCGTAAGAGCTCTGGAAACACCATATATTTT
16	TRBV5-4	TRBJ1-6	.	.	CASSWEDLGPNSPLHF	TGTGCCAGCAGCTGGGAGGACCTAGGACCTAATTCACCCCTCCACTTT
16	TRBV6-1	TRBJ2-3	.	TRBD2	CASSEAGAGRADTQYF	TGTGCCAGCAGTGAAGCGGGAGCGGGACGCGCAGATACGCAGTATTTT
14	TRBV19	TRBJ1-5	.	.	CASSIAETGQPQHF	TGTGCCAGTAGTATAGCGGAGACGGGTCAGCCCCAGCATTTT
13	TRBV6-1	TRBJ1-2	.	TRBD1	CASRTGDNYGYTF	TGTGCCAGCAGGACAGGGGACAACTATGGCTACACCTTC
16	TRBV6-5	TRBJ2-1	.	TRBD2	CASSYHLAGAYNEQFF	TGTGCCAGCAGTTACCATTTAGCGGGAGCCTACAATGAGCAGTTCTTC
13	TRBV6-1	TRBJ2-7	.	.	CASSGRTVGEQYF	TGTGCCAGCAGTGGCCGGACAGTGGGCGAGCAGTACTTC
15	TRBV28	TRBJ2-7	.	TRBD1	CASSPPGTGAGEQYF	TGTGCCAGCAGTCCGCCCGGGACAGGGGCTGGCGAGCAGTACTTC
17	TRBV13	TRBJ2-7	.	TRBD2	CASSQGSREGIPYEQYF	TGTGCCAGCAGCCAGGGTAGTCGGGAGGGAATCCCCTACGAGCAGTACTTC
14	TRBV18	TRBJ2-3	.	.	CASSQGARRDTQYF	TGTGCCAGCTCACAGGGAGCCAGAAGGGATACGCAGTATTTT
15	TRBV18	TRBJ2-5	.	.	CASSPLGALQETQYF	TGTGCCAGCTCACCATTGGGGGCGCTACAAGAGACCCAGTACTTC
15	TRBV28	TRBJ2-7	.	TRBD2	CASSGRLAGVYEQYF	TGTGCCAGCAGTGGTCGACTAGCGGGAGTCTACGAGCAGTACTTC
15	TRBV9	TRBJ1-1	.	.	CASSVEVEFNTEAFF	TGTGCCAGCAGCGTAGAGGTGGAGTTTAACACTGAAGCTTTCTTT
13	TRBV5-1	TRBJ1-2	.	TRBD1	CASSPGQGGGYTF	TGCGCCAGCAGCCCGGGACAGGGAGGGGGCTACACCTTC
15	TRBV6-1	TRBJ1-4	.	.	CASTRTRATNEKLFF	TGTGCCAGCACTCGGACAAGGGCAACTAATGAAAAACTGTTTTTT
12	TRBV2	TRBJ1-2	few	TRBD1	CATETGGFGYTF	TGTGCCACCGAGACAGGGGGCTTCGGCTACACCTTC
16	TRBV28	TRBJ1-5	.	TRBD1	CASSLNPGQGNQPQHF	TGTGCCAGCAGTTTAAATCCCGGACAGGGCAATCAGCCCCAGCATTTT
16	TRBV5-1	TRBJ2-1	few	TRBD2	CASSLEGTSGYNEQFF	TGCGCCAGCAGCTTGGAAGGAACTAGCGGTTACAATGAGCAGTTCTTC
17	TRBV10-3	TRBJ2-5	.	TRBD2	CAISGSTGGPKEETQYF	TGTGCCATCAGTGGATCGACGGGAGGGCCAAAGGAAGAGACCCAGTACTTC
16	TRBV6-6	TRBJ1-1	.	TRBD1	CASSYPRQGASAEAFF	TGTGCCAGCAGTTATCCTCGACAGGGGGCGTCGGCTGAAGCTTTCTTT
15	TRBV5-1	TRBJ2-5	.	TRBD1	CASSRTGVPEETQYF	TGCGCCAGCAGCCGGACAGGGGTACCTGAAGAGACCCAGTACTTC
13	TRBV5-1	TRBJ2-7	few	TRBD1	CASSGDSSYEQYF	TGCGCCAGCAGCGGGGACAGCTCCTACGAGCAGTACTTC
15	TRBV28	TRBJ2-2	.	.	CASSFGTFNTGELFF	TGTGCCAGCAGTTTCGGTACTTTTAACACCGGGGAGCTGTTTTTT
14	TRBV28	TRBJ1-1	.	.	CASSSPGQNTEAFF	TGTGCCAGCAGTTCCCCGGGACAGAACACTGAAGCTTTCTTT
15	TRBV25-1	TRBJ1-4	.	.	CASSEWGGAREKLFF	TGTGCCAGCAGTGAATGGGGGGGGGCCAGGGAAAAACTGTTTTTT
14	TRBV7-6	TRBJ2-5	.	.	CASSLRVGQETQYF	TGTGCCAGCAGCCTCAGGGTCGGCCAAGAGACCCAGTACTTC
16	TRBV5-1	TRBJ2-2	.	TRBD1	CASSLNRQGYTGELFF	TGCGCCAGCAGCTTGAACCGACAGGGGTACACCGGGGAGCTGTTTTTT
14	TRBV5-4	TRBJ2-3	.	TRBD1	CASSLRQGKDTQYF	TGTGCCAGCAGCTTGAGACAGGGAAAAGATACGCAGTATTTT
14	TRBV6-6	TRBJ2-2	.	.	CASIRSGNTGELFF	TGTGCCAGCATCCGTAGCGGAAACACCGGGGAGCTGTTTTTT
16	TRBV5-1	TRBJ2-2	.	.	CASSSDSRGLHGELFF	TGCGCCAGCAGTTCTGATTCCAGGGGATTGCACGGGGAGCTGTTTTTT